The TCR beta chain described here comes from a study of CD8+ T cells in alopecia areata. Study-level results: When scalp samples are sequenced, resident alphabeta T cells of normal skin are also captured. Scalp clonality and expanded CD8+ clones among the top 100 fell significantly with tofacitinib. While tofacitinib was given, many expanded lesional clones persisted in scalp and blood.

RNA was extracted and reverse transcribed into cDNA as the sequencing template. Method: immunoSEQ multiplex PCR; TCRdb's copy keeps in-frame clones and lacks some. The table has about 180,000 clones, 40% to 55% seen once. The ends were cut back, 1 base at V and 2 bases at J, with 9 bases in the middle. In germline, CDR1 is SNHLY, CDR2 FYNNEI. CDR3 size: 15 residues. To note about this clone: What it binds is unknown.

The treatment here: oral pan-JAK inhibitor, 5-10 mg twice daily. Sequences were derived from CD8+ T cells sorted from blood, sampled at roughly week 53, from a patient treated with tofacitinib. This clonotype was sampled from a human donor with alopecia areata. The chain is built from TRBV2 and TRBJ2-1; D remains ambiguous. Written as DNA, the CDR3 is TGTGCCAGCAGTGAAGGGCAGAACCCCTACAATGAGCAGTTCTTC. This sequence encodes CASSEGQNPYNEQFF. Full variable domain (missing parts from reference TRBV2 and TRBJ2-1): EPEVTQTPSHQVTQMGQEVILRCVPISNHLYFYWYRQILGQKVEFLVSFYNNEISEKSEIFDDQFSVERPDGSNFTLKIRSTKLEDSAMYFCASSEGQNPYNEQFFGPGTRLTVL.